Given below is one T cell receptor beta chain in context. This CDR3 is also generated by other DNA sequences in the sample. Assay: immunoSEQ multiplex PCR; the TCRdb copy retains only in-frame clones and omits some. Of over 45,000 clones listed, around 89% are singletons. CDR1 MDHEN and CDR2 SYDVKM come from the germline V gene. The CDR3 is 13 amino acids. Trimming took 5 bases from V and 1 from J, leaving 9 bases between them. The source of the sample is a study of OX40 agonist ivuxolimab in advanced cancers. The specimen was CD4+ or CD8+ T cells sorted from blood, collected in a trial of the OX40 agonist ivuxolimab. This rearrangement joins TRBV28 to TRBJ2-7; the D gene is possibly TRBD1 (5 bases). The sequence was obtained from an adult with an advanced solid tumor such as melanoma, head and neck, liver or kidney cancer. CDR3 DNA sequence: TGTGCCAGCAGTACAGGTCCTTCCTACGAGCAGTACTTC. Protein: CASSTGPSYEQYF.